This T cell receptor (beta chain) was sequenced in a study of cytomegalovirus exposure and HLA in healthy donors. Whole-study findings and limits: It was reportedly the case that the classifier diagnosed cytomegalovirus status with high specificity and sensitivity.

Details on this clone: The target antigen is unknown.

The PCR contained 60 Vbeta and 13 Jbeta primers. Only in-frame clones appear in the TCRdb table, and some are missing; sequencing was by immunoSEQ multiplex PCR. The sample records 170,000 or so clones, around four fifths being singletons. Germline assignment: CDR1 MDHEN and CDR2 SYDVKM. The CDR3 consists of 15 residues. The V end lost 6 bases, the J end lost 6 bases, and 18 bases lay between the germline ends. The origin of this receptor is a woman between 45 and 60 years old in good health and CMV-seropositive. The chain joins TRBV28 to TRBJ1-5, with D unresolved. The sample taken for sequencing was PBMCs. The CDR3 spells CASSLTLSAGQPQHF. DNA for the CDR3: TGTGCCAGCAGCCTGACCCTTTCTGCAGGTCAGCCCCAGCATTTT.